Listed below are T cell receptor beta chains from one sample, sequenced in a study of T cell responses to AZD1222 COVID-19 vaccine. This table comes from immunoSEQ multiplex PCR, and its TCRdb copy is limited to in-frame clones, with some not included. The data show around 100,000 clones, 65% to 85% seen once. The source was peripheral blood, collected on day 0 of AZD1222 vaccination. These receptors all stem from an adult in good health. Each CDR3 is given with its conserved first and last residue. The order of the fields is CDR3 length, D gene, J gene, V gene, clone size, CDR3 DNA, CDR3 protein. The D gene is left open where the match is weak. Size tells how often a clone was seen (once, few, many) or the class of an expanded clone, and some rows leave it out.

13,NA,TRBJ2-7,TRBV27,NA,TGTGCCAGCAGTCTCGGACCAAGTGGCGAGCAGTACTTC,CASSLGPSGEQYF
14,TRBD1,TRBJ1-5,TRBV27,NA,TGTGCCAGCAGCACCCAGGGGGCGGATCAGCCCCAGCATTTT,CASSTQGADQPQHF
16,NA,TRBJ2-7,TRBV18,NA,TGTGCCAGCTCACCAACTTCCTCTCATAGCTCCTACGAGCAGTACTTC,CASSPTSSHSSYEQYF
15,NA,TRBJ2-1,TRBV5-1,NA,TGCGCCAGCAGCTCTGACGGGCAAGCCTACAATGAGCAGTTCTTC,CASSSDGQAYNEQFF
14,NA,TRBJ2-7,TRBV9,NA,TGTGCCAGCAGCCCTCAGACTCACTCCTACGAGCAGTACTTC,CASSPQTHSYEQYF
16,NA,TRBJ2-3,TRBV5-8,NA,TGTGCCAGCAGCTTGTCCTCCAGGTCGGGCACAGATACGCAGTATTTT,CASSLSSRSGTDTQYF
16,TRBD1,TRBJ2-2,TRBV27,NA,TGTGCCAGCAGACTCCCAGGGACAGGGAACACCGGGGAGCTGTTTTTT,CASRLPGTGNTGELFF
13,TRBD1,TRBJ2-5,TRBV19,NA,TGTGCCAGCTGCCGACAGGGAACCGTGACCCAGTACTTC,CASCRQGTVTQYF
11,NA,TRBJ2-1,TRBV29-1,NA,TGCAGCGTTTGTTTAGTCAATGAGCAGTTCTTC,CSVCLVNEQFF
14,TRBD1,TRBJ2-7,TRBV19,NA,TGTGCCAGTAGCCTCGACAGGGGTTGGAACGAGCAGTACTTC,CASSLDRGWNEQYF
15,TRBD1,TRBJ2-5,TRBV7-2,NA,TGTGCCAGCAGCTTAGGACAGGGGGCTCATGAGACCCAGTACTTC,CASSLGQGAHETQYF
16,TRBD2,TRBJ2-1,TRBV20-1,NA,TGCAGTGCCAGTCCGGGTGGTAGCGGGGGGTACAATGAGCAGTTCTTC,CSASPGGSGGYNEQFF
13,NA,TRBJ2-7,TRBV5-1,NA,TGCGCCAGCAGCTTGAACGCAGGGAGCGAGCAGTACTTC,CASSLNAGSEQYF
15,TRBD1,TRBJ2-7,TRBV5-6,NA,TGTGCCAGCAGCTTTTCCACAGGGGCCACCTACGAGCAGTACTTC,CASSFSTGATYEQYF
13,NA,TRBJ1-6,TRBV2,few,TGTGCCAGCGTGGAGCTACCAGGCTCACCCCTCCACTTT,CASVELPGSPLHF
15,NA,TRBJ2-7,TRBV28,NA,TGTGCCAGCAGTCCCCCACAGGGTACGTCTTACGAGCAGTACTTC,CASSPPQGTSYEQYF
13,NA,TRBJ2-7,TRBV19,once,TGTGCCAGTAGTATCGGGCAGGTCTACGAGCAGTACTTC,CASSIGQVYEQYF
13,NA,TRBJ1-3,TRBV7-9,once,TGTGCCAGCAGGGTTTCCGAAGGAAACACCATATATTTT,CASRVSEGNTIYF
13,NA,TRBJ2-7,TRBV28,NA,TGTGCCACCCTACAGTCCCCCTCAAATGAGCAGTACTTC,CATLQSPSNEQYF
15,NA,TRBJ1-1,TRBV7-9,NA,TGTGCCAGCAGCTTACGAGGTTCGACGTCCACTGAAGCTTTCTTT,CASSLRGSTSTEAFF
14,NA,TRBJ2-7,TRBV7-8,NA,TGTGCCAGCAGCTTAATGGGGCCAGTCTACGAGCAGTACTTC,CASSLMGPVYEQYF
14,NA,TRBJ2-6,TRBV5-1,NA,TGCGCCAGCAGCTTGGGACAGGATTTCAACGTCCTGACTTTC,CASSLGQDFNVLTF
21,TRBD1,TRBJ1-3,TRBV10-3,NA,TGTGCCATCAGTGAGTCTGCCGGGACAGGGTACGACGATAACTCTGGAAACACCATATATTTT,CAISESAGTGYDDNSGNTIYF
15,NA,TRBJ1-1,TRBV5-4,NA,TGTGCCAGCAGCGCGTTACGGACAGTGAACACTGAAGCTTTCTTT,CASSALRTVNTEAFF
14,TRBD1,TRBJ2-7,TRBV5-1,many,TGCGCCAGCAGTCGGATCGGACAGGGCGACGAGCAGTACTTC,CASSRIGQGDEQYF
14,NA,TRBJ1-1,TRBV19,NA,TGTGCCAGTAACACGGACAGACAGAACACTGAAGCTTTCTTT,CASNTDRQNTEAFF
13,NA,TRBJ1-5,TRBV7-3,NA,TGTGCCAGCAGCCCCGGGTTAGGTCAGCCCCAGCATTTT,CASSPGLGQPQHF
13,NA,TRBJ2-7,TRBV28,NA,TGTGCCAGCAGTTTATTATCCGGGAACGAGCAGTACTTC,CASSLLSGNEQYF
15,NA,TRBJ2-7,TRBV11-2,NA,TGTGCCAGCAGCTTAACCGGGCTTGGCTCCTACGAGCAGTACTTC,CASSLTGLGSYEQYF
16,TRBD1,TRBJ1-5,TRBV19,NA,TGTGCCAGTAGTACCCGGACAGGGGTGAGCAATCAGCCCCAGCATTTT,CASSTRTGVSNQPQHF
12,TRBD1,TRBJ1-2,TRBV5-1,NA,TGCGCCAGCAGCTGGGACAGCTATGGCTACACCTTC,CASSWDSYGYTF
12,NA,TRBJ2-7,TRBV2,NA,TGTGCCAGCAGTACAGACACGTACGAGCAGTACTTC,CASSTDTYEQYF
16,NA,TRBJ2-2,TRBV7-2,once,TGTGCCAGCAGCCCCTCGGACCGCAGTCGGACCGGGGAGCTGTTTTTT,CASSPSDRSRTGELFF
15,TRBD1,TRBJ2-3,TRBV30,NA,TGTGCCTGGATGCCCTTGGACAGGGGTGCAGATACGCAGTATTTT,CAWMPLDRGADTQYF
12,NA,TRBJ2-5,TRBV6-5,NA,TGTGCCAGCGGGTGGAGTGGGGAGACCCAGTACTTC,CASGWSGETQYF
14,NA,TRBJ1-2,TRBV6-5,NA,TGTGCCAGCAGTTATTCCGGACCTAACTATGGCTACACCTTC,CASSYSGPNYGYTF
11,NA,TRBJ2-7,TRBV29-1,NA,TGCAGCGTTGACCGGGGTTACGAGCAGTACTTC,CSVDRGYEQYF
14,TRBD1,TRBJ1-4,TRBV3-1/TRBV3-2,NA,TGTGCCAGCAGCCCGCAGGGGGCCCGGGAAAAACTGTTTTTT,CASSPQGAREKLFF
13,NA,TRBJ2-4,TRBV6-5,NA,TGTGCCAGCAGCGGGTCGGCCAAAAACATTCAGTACTTC,CASSGSAKNIQYF
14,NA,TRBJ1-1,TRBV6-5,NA,TGTGCCAGCAGTCCCAACAGGGAAAACACTGAAGCTTTCTTT,CASSPNRENTEAFF
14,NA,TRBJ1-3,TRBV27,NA,TGTGCCAGCGGTAAACTGAGCTCTGGAAACACCATATATTTT,CASGKLSSGNTIYF
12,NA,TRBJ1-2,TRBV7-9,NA,TGTGCCAGCAGCTTAACGGGGGTCGGCTACACCTTC,CASSLTGVGYTF
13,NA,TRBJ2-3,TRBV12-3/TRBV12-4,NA,TGTGCCAGCAGTTTAGGGGTAAAGTATACGCAGTATTTT,CASSLGVKYTQYF
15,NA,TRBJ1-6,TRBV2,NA,TGTGCCAGCAGTGTTCGATCGGGTATGGATTCACCCCTCCACTTT,CASSVRSGMDSPLHF
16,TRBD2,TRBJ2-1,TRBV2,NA,TGTGCCAGCAGTGAAACTAGCGGGGGGTCCTACAATGAGCAGTTCTTC,CASSETSGGSYNEQFF